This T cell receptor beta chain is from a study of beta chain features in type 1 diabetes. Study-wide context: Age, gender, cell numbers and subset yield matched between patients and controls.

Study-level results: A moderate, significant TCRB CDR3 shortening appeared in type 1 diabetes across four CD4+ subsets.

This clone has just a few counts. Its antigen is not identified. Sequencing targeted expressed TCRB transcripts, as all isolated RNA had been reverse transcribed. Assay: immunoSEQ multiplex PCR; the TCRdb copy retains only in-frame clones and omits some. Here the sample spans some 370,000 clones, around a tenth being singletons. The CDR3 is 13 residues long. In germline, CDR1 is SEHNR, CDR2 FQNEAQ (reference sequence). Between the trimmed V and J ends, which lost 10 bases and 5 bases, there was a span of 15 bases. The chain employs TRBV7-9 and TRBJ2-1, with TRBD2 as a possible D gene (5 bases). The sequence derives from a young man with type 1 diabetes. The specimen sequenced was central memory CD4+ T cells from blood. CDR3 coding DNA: TGTGCCACTGCCCGGGGTCGGGACAATGAGCAGTTCTTC. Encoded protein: CATARGRDNEQFF.